The rows below give T cell receptor beta chains drawn from one sample of a study of Graves' ophthalmopathy and Graves' hyperthyroidism. TCRdb processed the multiplex PCR reads anew with MiXCR; each CDR3 protein has one entry. The table lists around 1,000,000 distinct CDR3 sequences, approximately 35% of them singletons. Specimen: peripheral blood or thyroid tissue (not recorded which). These TCRs come from an adult man with Graves' hyperthyroidism. Each CDR3 is given without its conserved first and last residue. The D gene is left open where the match is weak.

V: TRBV20-1; J: TRBJ1-3; D: NA; CDR3: SAFYSSGNTIY
V: TRBV7-9; J: TRBJ1-1; D: NA; CDR3: ASLEITEAF
V: TRBV6-2/TRBV6-3; J: TRBJ1-2; D: TRBD1; CDR3: ASSLTNPGQEKPHYGYT
V: TRBV7-9; J: TRBJ2-2; D: NA; CDR3: ASSLLGRPANTGELF
V: TRBV10-3; J: TRBJ2-5; D: TRBD2; CDR3: ASSYSSSSGSVETQY
V: TRBV5-1; J: TRBJ2-5; D: NA; CDR3: ASNVWPGETQY
V: TRBV9; J: TRBJ1-5; D: NA; CDR3: ASSVVDQGINQPQH
V: TRBV5-1; J: TRBJ1-4; D: NA; CDR3: ASGQGISGEKLF
V: TRBV11-2; J: TRBJ2-5; D: NA; CDR3: ASSPGLGSAQY
V: TRBV10-2; J: TRBJ2-7; D: TRBD2; CDR3: ASSAGLRLGYEQY